This T cell receptor beta chain comes out of a study of T cells after yellow fever vaccination. MiXCR, applied by TCRdb to the 5' RACE reads, yields one record per CDR3 protein. The sample yields hundreds of thousands of distinct CDR3 sequences, around 20% seen once. The source is a man in his late teens or twenties who received the YFV17D yellow fever vaccine. This specimen was PBMCs, taken before the yellow fever booster vaccination.

CDR3 sequence reads: CARVVMETDAPHGYTF. CDR3 in DNA: TGTGCCAGGGTGGTGATGGAGACAGACGCTCCGCATGGCTACACCTTC. The chain is built from TRBV6-2 or TRBV6-3 and TRBJ1-2; tentative D call: TRBD1 (5 bases). This CDR3 region has 16 residues. Trimming stripped 9 bases from V and 6 bases from J, with 26 bases between. Germline lookup yields CDR1 MNHEY and CDR2 SVGEGT.